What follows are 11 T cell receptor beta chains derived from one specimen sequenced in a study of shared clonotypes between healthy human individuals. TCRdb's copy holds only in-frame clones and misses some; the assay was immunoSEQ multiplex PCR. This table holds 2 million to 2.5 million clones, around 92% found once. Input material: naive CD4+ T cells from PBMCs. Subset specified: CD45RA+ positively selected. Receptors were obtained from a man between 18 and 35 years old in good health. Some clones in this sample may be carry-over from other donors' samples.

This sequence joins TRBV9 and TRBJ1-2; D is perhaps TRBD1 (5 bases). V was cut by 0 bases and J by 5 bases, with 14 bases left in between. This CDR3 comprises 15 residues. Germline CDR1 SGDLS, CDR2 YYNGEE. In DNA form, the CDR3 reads TGTGCCAGCAGCGTAGGCCTCGGGACGGCTTATGGCTACACCTTC. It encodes CASSVGLGTAYGYTF.

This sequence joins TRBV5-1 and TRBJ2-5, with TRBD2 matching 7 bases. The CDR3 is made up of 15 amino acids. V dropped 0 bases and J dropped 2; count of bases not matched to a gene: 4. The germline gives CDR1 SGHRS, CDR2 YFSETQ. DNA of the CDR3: TGCGCCAGCAGCTTGGACCCTAGCGGTCAAGAGACCCAGTACTTC. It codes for CASSLDPSGQETQYF.

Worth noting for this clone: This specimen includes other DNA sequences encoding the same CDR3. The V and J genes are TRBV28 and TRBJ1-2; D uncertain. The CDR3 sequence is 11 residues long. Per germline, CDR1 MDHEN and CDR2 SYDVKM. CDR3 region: CASGRTYGYTF. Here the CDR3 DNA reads TGTGCGTCAGGCAGGACTTATGGCTACACCTTC.

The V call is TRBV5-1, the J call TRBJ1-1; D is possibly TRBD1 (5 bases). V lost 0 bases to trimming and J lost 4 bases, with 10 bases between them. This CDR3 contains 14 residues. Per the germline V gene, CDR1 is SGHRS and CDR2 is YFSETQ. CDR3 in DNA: TGCGCCAGCAGCTTGGGACGGGGGGTCACTGAAGCTTTCTTT. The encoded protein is CASSLGRGVTEAFF.

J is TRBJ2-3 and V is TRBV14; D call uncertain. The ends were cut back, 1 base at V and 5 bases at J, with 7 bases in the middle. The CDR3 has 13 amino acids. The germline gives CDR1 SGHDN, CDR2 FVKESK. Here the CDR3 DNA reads TGTGCCAGCAGCCAAGGGTATGGAGATACGCAGTATTTT. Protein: CASSQGYGDTQYF.

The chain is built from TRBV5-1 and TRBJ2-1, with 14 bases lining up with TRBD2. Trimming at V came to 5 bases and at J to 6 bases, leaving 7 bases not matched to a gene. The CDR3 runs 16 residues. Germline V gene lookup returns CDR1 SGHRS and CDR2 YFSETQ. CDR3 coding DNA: TGCGCCAGCAGTTCCCAAGGGACTAGCGGGAGCAATGAGCAGTTCTTC. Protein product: CASSSQGTSGSNEQFF.

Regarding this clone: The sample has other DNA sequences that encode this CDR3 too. The CDR3 DNA reads TGCGCCAGCAGCTTGGTTGCGGGAGGATCATACAATGAGCAGTTCTTC. This gives the protein CASSLVAGGSYNEQFF. This chain connects TRBV5-1 to TRBJ2-1; 8 bases are a match to TRBD2. Germline V gene sequence: CDR1 SGHRS, CDR2 YFSETQ. Trimming cost V 0 bases and J 4 bases; bases outside gene matches: 6. The CDR3 has 16 residues.

The CDR3 bases are TGTGCCAGCGGGACTAGCGGGAGGGAACCCGGGGAGCTGTTTTTT. It specifies CASGTSGREPGELFF. This chain uses TRBV6-1 with TRBJ2-2; 16 positions match TRBD2. Germline V lookup: CDR1 MNHNS, CDR2 SASEGT. The CDR3 runs to 15 residues. The V gene end was trimmed by 8 bases and the J gene end by 6 bases; junction bases not matched to a gene: 3.

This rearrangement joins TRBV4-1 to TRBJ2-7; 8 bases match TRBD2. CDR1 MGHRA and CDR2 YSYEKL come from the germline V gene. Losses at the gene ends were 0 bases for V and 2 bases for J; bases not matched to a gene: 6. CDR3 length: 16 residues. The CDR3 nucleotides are TGCGCCAGCAGCCAAGATTTAGTAGCGGGAACCTACGAGCAGTACTTC. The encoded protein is CASSQDLVAGTYEQYF.

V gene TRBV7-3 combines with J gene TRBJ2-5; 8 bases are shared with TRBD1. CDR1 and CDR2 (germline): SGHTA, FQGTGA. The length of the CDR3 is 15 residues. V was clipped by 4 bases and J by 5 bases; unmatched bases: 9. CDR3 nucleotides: TGTGCCAGCAGCTCAACAGGGGGACCGGGGGAGACCCAGTACTTC. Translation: CASSSTGGPGETQYF. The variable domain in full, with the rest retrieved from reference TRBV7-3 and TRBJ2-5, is GAGVSQTPSNKVTEKGKYVELRCDPISGHTALYWYRQSLGQGPEFLIYFQGTGAADDSGLPNDRFFAVRPEGSVSTLKIQRTERGDSAVYLCASSSTGGPGETQYFGPGTRLLVL.

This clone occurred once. The CDR3 region is CSVEVQPNYGYTF. The CDR3 region has the DNA TGCAGCGTTGAAGTACAGCCTAACTATGGCTACACCTTC. The J gene is TRBJ1-2, the V gene TRBV29-1, with D hard to call. The CDR3 is 13 residues long. The germline V gene encodes CDR1 SQVTM and CDR2 ANQGSEA. The V end was cut by 1 base, the J end by 0 bases, with 6 bases between. Combining the CDR3 with reference TRBV29-1 and TRBJ1-2 gives the whole variable domain SAVISQKPSRDICQRGTSLTIQCQVDSQVTMMFWYRQQPGQSLTLIATANQGSEATYESGFVIDKFPISRPNLTFSTLTVSNMSPEDSSIYLCSVEVQPNYGYTFGSGTRLTVV.